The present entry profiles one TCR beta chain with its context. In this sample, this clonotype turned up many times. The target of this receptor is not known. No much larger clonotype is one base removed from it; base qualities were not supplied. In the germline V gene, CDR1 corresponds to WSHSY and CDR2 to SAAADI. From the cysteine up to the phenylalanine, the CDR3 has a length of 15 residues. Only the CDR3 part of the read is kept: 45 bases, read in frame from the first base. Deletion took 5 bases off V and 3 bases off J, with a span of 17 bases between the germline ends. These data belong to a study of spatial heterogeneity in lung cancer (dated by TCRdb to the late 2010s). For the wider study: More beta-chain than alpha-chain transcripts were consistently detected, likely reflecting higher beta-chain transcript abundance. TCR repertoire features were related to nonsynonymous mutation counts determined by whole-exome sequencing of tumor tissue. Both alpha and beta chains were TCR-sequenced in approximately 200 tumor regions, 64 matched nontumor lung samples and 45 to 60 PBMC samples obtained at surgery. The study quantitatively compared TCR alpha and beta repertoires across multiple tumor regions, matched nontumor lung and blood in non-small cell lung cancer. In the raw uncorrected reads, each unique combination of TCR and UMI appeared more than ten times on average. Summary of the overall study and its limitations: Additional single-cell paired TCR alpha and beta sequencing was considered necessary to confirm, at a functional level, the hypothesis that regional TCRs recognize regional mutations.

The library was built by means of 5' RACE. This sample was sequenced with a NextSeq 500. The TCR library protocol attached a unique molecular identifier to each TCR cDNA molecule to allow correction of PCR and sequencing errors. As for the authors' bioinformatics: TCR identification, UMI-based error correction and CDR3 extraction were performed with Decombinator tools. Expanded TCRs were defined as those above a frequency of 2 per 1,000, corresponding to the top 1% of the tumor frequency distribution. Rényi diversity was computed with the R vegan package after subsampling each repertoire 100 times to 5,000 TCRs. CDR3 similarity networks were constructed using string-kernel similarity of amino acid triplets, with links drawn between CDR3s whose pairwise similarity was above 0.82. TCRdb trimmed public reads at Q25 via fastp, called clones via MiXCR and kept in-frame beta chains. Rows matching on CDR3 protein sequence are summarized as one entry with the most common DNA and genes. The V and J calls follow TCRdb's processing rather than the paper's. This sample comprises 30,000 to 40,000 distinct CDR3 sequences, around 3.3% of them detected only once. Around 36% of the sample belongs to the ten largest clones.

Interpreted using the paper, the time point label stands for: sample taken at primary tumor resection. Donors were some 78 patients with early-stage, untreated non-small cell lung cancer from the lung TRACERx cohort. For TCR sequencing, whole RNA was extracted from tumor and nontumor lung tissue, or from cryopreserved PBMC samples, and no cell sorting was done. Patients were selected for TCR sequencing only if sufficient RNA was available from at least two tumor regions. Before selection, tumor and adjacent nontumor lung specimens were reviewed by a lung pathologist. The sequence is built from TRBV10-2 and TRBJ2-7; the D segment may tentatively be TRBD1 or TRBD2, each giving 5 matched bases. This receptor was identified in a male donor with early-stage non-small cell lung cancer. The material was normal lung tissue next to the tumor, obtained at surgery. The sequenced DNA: TGCGCCAGCAGTCAAAGACCGGGACCACACTACGAGCAGTACTTC. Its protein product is CASSQRPGPHYEQYF.